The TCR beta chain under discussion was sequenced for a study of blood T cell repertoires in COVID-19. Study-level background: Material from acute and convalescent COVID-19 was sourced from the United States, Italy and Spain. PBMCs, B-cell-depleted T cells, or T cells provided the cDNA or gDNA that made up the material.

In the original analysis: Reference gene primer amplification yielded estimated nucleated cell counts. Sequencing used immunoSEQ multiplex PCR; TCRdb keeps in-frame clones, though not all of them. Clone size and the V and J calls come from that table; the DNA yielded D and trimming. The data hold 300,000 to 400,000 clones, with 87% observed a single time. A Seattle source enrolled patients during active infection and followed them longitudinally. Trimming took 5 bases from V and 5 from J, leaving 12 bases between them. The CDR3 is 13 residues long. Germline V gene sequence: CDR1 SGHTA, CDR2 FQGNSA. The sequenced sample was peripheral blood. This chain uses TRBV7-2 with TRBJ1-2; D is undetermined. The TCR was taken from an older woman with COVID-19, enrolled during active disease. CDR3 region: CASSPQLGYGYTF. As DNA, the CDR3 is TGTGCCAGCAGCCCACAGCTCGGTTATGGCTACACCTTC.